Listed below are T cell receptor beta chains from one sample, sequenced in a study of PD-1 blockade in mismatch repair-deficient tumors. Data came from immunoSEQ multiplex PCR; TCRdb stores just in-frame clones and leaves some out. Seen here are approximately 100,000 clones, 70% to 85% observed once, and the top ten hold around 6.5%. The source material was peripheral blood, sampled 35 to 37 weeks after starting pembrolizumab. These receptor sequences come from an adult with mismatch repair-deficient cancer. Both conserved end residues are part of each CDR3. The D gene is left open where the match is weak. Rows may omit the clone size; those that give it use once, few, many or a size class.

TRBJ2-7,.,TRBV28,.,CASTREPYEQYF,TGTGCCAGCACCAGGGAGCCCTACGAGCAGTACTTC
TRBJ2-7,TRBD2,TRBV5-4,.,CASSLTSGTFYEQYF,TGTGCCAGCAGCCTGACTAGCGGGACCTTTTACGAGCAGTACTTC
TRBJ2-6,.,TRBV27,.,CASSSYRATGANVLTF,TGTGCCAGCAGTTCCTACAGGGCAACTGGGGCCAACGTCCTGACTTTC
TRBJ2-1,TRBD2,TRBV27,.,CASSPSWTSGRSSYNEQFF,TGTGCCAGCAGTCCCTCGTGGACTAGCGGTAGGAGCTCCTACAATGAGCAGTTCTTC
TRBJ1-1,.,TRBV7-9,.,CASSLVFGGGTEAFF,TGTGCCAGCAGCTTAGTCTTTGGGGGTGGCACTGAAGCTTTCTTT
TRBJ1-2,.,TRBV27,.,CASTDLGASGYTF,TGTGCCAGCACCGATTTGGGGGCCTCAGGCTACACCTTC
TRBJ2-7,TRBD1,TRBV5-8,.,CASSFYTGGSYEQYF,TGTGCCAGCAGCTTTTACACAGGGGGCTCCTACGAGCAGTACTTC
TRBJ2-7,TRBD2,TRBV4-3,.,CASSQDPLAGDGEQYF,TGCGCCAGCAGCCAAGATCCCCTAGCGGGAGATGGCGAGCAGTACTTC
TRBJ2-1,TRBD2,TRBV7-9,once,CASSSGLAGVYEQFF,TGTGCCAGCAGCTCTGGACTAGCGGGAGTGTATGAGCAGTTCTTC
TRBJ2-7,.,TRBV6-5,.,CASSLATGSYEQYF,TGTGCCAGCAGTTTAGCCACTGGATCCTACGAGCAGTACTTC
TRBJ2-1,.,TRBV5-8,few,CASSLFNEQFF,TGTGCCAGCAGCTTATTCAATGAGCAGTTCTTC
TRBJ2-2,TRBD2,TRBV4-2,.,CASSPLAGPNTGELFF,TGTGCCAGCAGCCCTCTAGCGGGCCCGAACACCGGGGAGCTGTTTTTT
TRBJ2-1,.,TRBV5-1,.,CASSLGVTPEEQFF,TGCGCCAGCAGCTTAGGGGTAACCCCCGAGGAGCAGTTCTTC
TRBJ1-2,.,TRBV7-2,.,CASSQVDLSNYGYTF,TGTGCCAGCAGCCAAGTGGACTTATCAAACTATGGCTACACCTTC
TRBJ2-5,TRBD2,TRBV7-8,.,CASSSYGTSGRAGETQYF,TGTGCCAGCAGCTCATATGGGACTAGCGGGAGGGCCGGAGAGACCCAGTACTTC
TRBJ2-1,.,TRBV10-3,.,CAISGRGNEQFF,TGTGCCATCAGTGGGAGGGGAAATGAGCAGTTCTTC
TRBJ2-7,TRBD2,TRBV5-6,.,CASSLGLAGSYEQYF,TGTGCCAGCAGCTTGGGACTAGCGGGATCCTACGAGCAGTACTTC
TRBJ1-5,.,TRBV30,.,CAWSALEENQPQHF,TGTGCCTGGAGTGCACTGGAGGAGAATCAGCCCCAGCATTTT
TRBJ2-7,TRBD1,TRBV7-9,once,CASSPGQGHNEQYF,TGTGCCAGCAGCCCGGGACAGGGGCACAACGAGCAGTACTTC
TRBJ2-7,TRBD1,TRBV7-2,once,CASSFGQGDEQYF,TGTGCCAGCAGCTTTGGACAGGGGGACGAGCAGTACTTC
TRBJ2-1,.,TRBV4-2,few,CASSQDGLDLSYNEQFF,TGTGCCAGCAGCCAAGACGGATTGGACCTCTCCTACAATGAGCAGTTCTTC
TRBJ2-1,TRBD2,TRBV9,.,CASSVGLAGYNEQFF,TGTGCCAGCAGCGTGGGACTAGCGGGTTACAATGAGCAGTTCTTC
TRBJ2-1,TRBD2,TRBV7-9,.,CASSRYLTSGSPYNEQFF,TGTGCCAGCAGCCGCTATCTGACTAGCGGGAGCCCCTACAATGAGCAGTTCTTC
TRBJ2-3,TRBD1,TRBV7-2,.,CASSTGTVSPTDTQYF,TGTGCCAGCAGCACCGGGACAGTGAGCCCCACAGATACGCAGTATTTT
TRBJ2-3,.,TRBV29-1,once,CSVLPRDGSGPDTQYF,TGCAGCGTTCTGCCCAGAGACGGGAGTGGCCCAGATACGCAGTATTTT
TRBJ1-2,.,TRBV6-6,.,CASSYESTGYGYTF,TGTGCCAGCAGTTATGAATCCACAGGGTATGGCTACACCTTC
TRBJ2-3,.,TRBV9,.,CASSVAGYNTDTQYF,TGTGCCAGCAGCGTAGCAGGCTACAACACAGATACGCAGTATTTT
TRBJ2-1,TRBD2,TRBV7-3,.,CASSLTTSGRRGEQFF,TGTGCCAGCAGCTTAACAACTAGCGGGAGAAGGGGCGAGCAGTTCTTC
TRBJ2-1,TRBD2,TRBV9,.,CASSVPPAGGQYFTSSYNEQFF,TGTGCCAGCAGCGTCCCGCCGGCGGGAGGACAATACTTTACGAGCTCCTACAATGAGCAGTTCTTC
TRBJ2-1,TRBD2,TRBV18,.,CASSQQTSGNMYEQFF,TGTGCCAGCTCACAACAGACTAGCGGGAATATGTACGAGCAGTTCTTC
TRBJ2-5,.,TRBV2,.,CASSEGRGLETQYF,TGTGCCAGCAGTGAGGGGAGGGGGTTGGAGACCCAGTACTTC
TRBJ1-5,.,TRBV10-3,.,CAISSSNQPQHF,TGTGCCATCAGTTCCAGCAATCAGCCCCAGCATTTT
TRBJ2-4,TRBD2,TRBV5-4,once,CASSPGRGGLAKNIQYF,TGTGCCAGCAGCCCCGGTCGGGGGGGACTAGCCAAAAACATTCAGTACTTC
TRBJ1-2,TRBD1,TRBV6-1,.,CASSFRDSRGYTF,TGTGCCAGCAGTTTCCGGGACAGTCGAGGCTACACCTTC
TRBJ2-7,TRBD1,TRBV7-2,.,CASSLGQGSGQYF,TGTGCCAGCAGTCTCGGACAGGGCTCCGGGCAGTACTTC
TRBJ2-7,.,TRBV30,.,CAWSVPGKTGPVSYEQYF,TGTGCCTGGAGTGTTCCTGGAAAAACAGGGCCGGTATCCTACGAGCAGTACTTC
TRBJ2-7,TRBD2,TRBV9,.,CASSQEGLAGVEQYF,TGTGCCAGCAGCCAAGAGGGACTAGCGGGAGTTGAGCAGTACTTC
TRBJ2-6,.,TRBV7-8,.,CASSLRGTGANVLTF,TGTGCCAGCAGCTTACGGGGGACTGGGGCCAACGTCCTGACTTTC
TRBJ2-1,.,TRBV30,.,CAWSVRTHNEQFF,TGTGCCTGGAGTGTACGGACTCATAATGAGCAGTTCTTC
TRBJ1-1,.,TRBV19,.,CASTGVPAEAFF,TGTGCCAGTACAGGGGTTCCCGCTGAAGCTTTCTTT
TRBJ1-2,TRBD1,TRBV6-6,.,CASRQGAGDYGYTF,TGTGCCAGCAGACAGGGGGCGGGTGACTATGGCTACACCTTC
TRBJ2-7,.,TRBV7-8,.,CASSSLTRTEQYF,TGTGCCAGCAGCTCTCTGACCAGGACCGAGCAGTACTTC
TRBJ2-7,.,TRBV7-3,few,CASPQEQYF,TGTGCCAGCCCTCAAGAGCAGTACTTC
TRBJ2-5,.,TRBV19,.,CASGEETQYF,TGTGCCAGCGGTGAGGAGACCCAGTACTTC